This is a list of T cell receptor beta chains from one sample in a study of CD8+ T cells in alopecia areata. Data came from immunoSEQ multiplex PCR; TCRdb stores just in-frame clones and leaves some out. The table shows some 180,000 clones, with roughly 50% occurring only once. The sequencing used CD8+ T cells sorted from blood, collected at week 24, from a patient treated with tofacitinib. Receptors were obtained from a human donor with alopecia areata. Each CDR3 is given with its conserved first and last residue. Fields, in order: J gene, D gene, V gene, clone size, CDR3 protein, CDR3 DNA. D genes are given only for firm matches. Size tells how often a clone was seen (once, few, many) or the class of an expanded clone, and some rows leave it out.

j_call: TRBJ2-5; d_call: NA; v_call: TRBV7-8; clone_size: NA; cdr3_aa: CATHGSTQETQYF; cdr3_nt: TGTGCCACCCACGGGTCCACCCAAGAGACCCAGTACTTC
j_call: TRBJ2-5; d_call: TRBD2; v_call: TRBV28; clone_size: NA; cdr3_aa: CASSRGLSGGQETQYF; cdr3_nt: TGTGCCAGCAGTCGGGGACTTAGCGGGGGGCAAGAGACCCAGTACTTC
j_call: TRBJ1-1; d_call: NA; v_call: TRBV4-3; clone_size: NA; cdr3_aa: CASSQEDGDTEAFF; cdr3_nt: TGCGCCAGCAGCCAAGAGGATGGGGACACTGAAGCTTTCTTT
j_call: TRBJ1-5; d_call: NA; v_call: TRBV5-6; clone_size: NA; cdr3_aa: CASSLASPNQPQHF; cdr3_nt: TGTGCCAGCAGCTTGGCGAGCCCAAATCAGCCCCAGCATTTT
j_call: TRBJ2-1; d_call: NA; v_call: TRBV11-2; clone_size: few; cdr3_aa: CASSLLDSSNEQFF; cdr3_nt: TGTGCCAGCAGCCTCCTGGACAGTTCGAATGAGCAGTTCTTC
j_call: TRBJ1-1; d_call: NA; v_call: TRBV6-6; clone_size: NA; cdr3_aa: CAGEGTGTEAFF; cdr3_nt: TGTGCCGGTGAGGGAACGGGGACTGAAGCTTTCTTT
j_call: TRBJ1-1; d_call: NA; v_call: TRBV29-1; clone_size: NA; cdr3_aa: CSVEMTEAFF; cdr3_nt: TGCAGCGTTGAAATGACGGAAGCTTTCTTT
j_call: TRBJ1-2; d_call: NA; v_call: TRBV29-1; clone_size: NA; cdr3_aa: CSVVGGRNYGYTF; cdr3_nt: TGCAGCGTTGTGGGGGGCCGGAACTATGGCTACACCTTC
j_call: TRBJ2-1; d_call: NA; v_call: TRBV7-8; clone_size: NA; cdr3_aa: CASSLTGSPPYNEQFF; cdr3_nt: TGTGCCAGCAGCTTAACGGGGTCTCCTCCCTACAATGAGCAGTTCTTC
j_call: TRBJ2-1; d_call: NA; v_call: TRBV4-3; clone_size: NA; cdr3_aa: CASSQDRRGFEQFF; cdr3_nt: TGCGCCAGCAGCCAAGACAGAAGAGGGTTTGAGCAGTTCTTC
j_call: TRBJ2-6; d_call: NA; v_call: TRBV18; clone_size: NA; cdr3_aa: CASSPILSRKVLWANVLTF; cdr3_nt: TGTGCCAGCTCACCAATCTTATCCAGGAAAGTGCTCTGGGCCAACGTCCTGACTTTC
j_call: TRBJ2-3; d_call: TRBD2; v_call: TRBV30; clone_size: NA; cdr3_aa: CAWSSGTSGSTDTQYF; cdr3_nt: TGTGCCTGGAGTTCTGGGACTAGCGGAAGCACAGATACGCAGTATTTT
j_call: TRBJ1-1; d_call: NA; v_call: TRBV4-3; clone_size: few; cdr3_aa: CASSPTLEAEAFF; cdr3_nt: TGCGCCAGCAGCCCTACATTGGAGGCAGAAGCTTTCTTT
j_call: TRBJ2-7; d_call: NA; v_call: TRBV11-1; clone_size: NA; cdr3_aa: CASSLVGTREQYF; cdr3_nt: TGTGCCAGCAGCTTAGTCGGAACACGCGAGCAGTACTTC
j_call: TRBJ2-7; d_call: TRBD1; v_call: TRBV6-5; clone_size: NA; cdr3_aa: CASSYSRDRGSYEQYF; cdr3_nt: TGTGCCAGCAGTTACTCGAGGGACAGGGGTAGCTACGAGCAGTACTTC
j_call: TRBJ1-1; d_call: NA; v_call: TRBV13; clone_size: once; cdr3_aa: CASSRGGSTEAFF; cdr3_nt: TGTGCCAGCAGCAGAGGGGGAAGCACTGAAGCTTTCTTT
j_call: TRBJ1-1; d_call: NA; v_call: TRBV27; clone_size: NA; cdr3_aa: CASSEETGNTEAFF; cdr3_nt: TGTGCCAGCTCCGAAGAGACAGGTAACACTGAAGCTTTCTTT
j_call: TRBJ2-1; d_call: NA; v_call: TRBV6-6; clone_size: NA; cdr3_aa: CASSYSGDEQFF; cdr3_nt: TGTGCCAGCAGTTACTCGGGGGATGAGCAGTTCTTC
j_call: TRBJ2-7; d_call: NA; v_call: TRBV15; clone_size: NA; cdr3_aa: CATSRDRTGATYEQYF; cdr3_nt: TGTGCCACCAGCAGAGATCGGACGGGAGCTACCTACGAGCAGTACTTC
j_call: TRBJ1-1; d_call: TRBD1; v_call: TRBV4-3; clone_size: NA; cdr3_aa: CASSQDIEDSGGGVNTEAFF; cdr3_nt: TGCGCCAGCAGCCAAGATATAGAGGACTCAGGGGGTGGCGTGAACACTGAAGCTTTCTTT
j_call: TRBJ2-6; d_call: NA; v_call: TRBV4-3; clone_size: NA; cdr3_aa: CASSQDGFSGANVLTF; cdr3_nt: TGCGCCAGCAGCCAAGATGGGTTTTCTGGGGCCAACGTCCTGACTTTC
j_call: TRBJ2-1; d_call: NA; v_call: TRBV7-8; clone_size: few; cdr3_aa: CASSLVRVEEQFF; cdr3_nt: TGTGCCAGCAGCTTAGTCAGGGTTGAAGAGCAGTTCTTC
j_call: TRBJ1-1; d_call: NA; v_call: TRBV4-3; clone_size: NA; cdr3_aa: CASSQDLSGRGNTEAFF; cdr3_nt: TGCGCCAGCAGCCAAGATTTGTCAGGCAGGGGGAACACTGAAGCTTTCTTT
j_call: TRBJ1-1; d_call: NA; v_call: TRBV9; clone_size: NA; cdr3_aa: CASSLYMTAATEAFF; cdr3_nt: TGTGCCAGCAGCTTATACATGACAGCGGCCACTGAAGCTTTCTTT
j_call: TRBJ1-1; d_call: TRBD1; v_call: TRBV30; clone_size: NA; cdr3_aa: CAWSLGGTAEPFF; cdr3_nt: TGTGCCTGGAGCCTAGGCGGGACAGCGGAACCTTTCTTT
j_call: TRBJ2-3; d_call: NA; v_call: TRBV5-6; clone_size: NA; cdr3_aa: CASSLSADSDTQYF; cdr3_nt: TGTGCCAGCAGCTTGTCGGCAGACTCCGATACGCAGTATTTT